The 14 T cell receptor beta chains listed next were all sequenced from one sample in a study of blood T cells in healthy people across ages. A second PCR, run for roughly 7 to 12 cycles, used a sample-barcoded 5' primer plus a J-beta primer mix. TCRdb processed the 5' RACE reads anew with MiXCR; each CDR3 protein has one entry. The data contain some 1.8 million distinct CDR3 sequences, roughly 43% of them seen just once; the ten biggest clones take up under 30%. Sequencing was performed on blood. The receptors were sampled from a human donor in good health.

The table lists this clonotype with a few counts. The chain couples TRBV6-2 or TRBV6-3 to TRBJ2-7; 7 bases are a match to TRBD1. The ends lost 5 bases at V and 6 bases at J; junction bases unmatched: 13. Germline lookup yields CDR1 MNHEY and CDR2 SVGEGT. The CDR3 loop spans 15 amino acids. The CDR3 DNA follows: TGTGCCAGCAGTCGACGACAGGGAACTTCTGTCGAGCAGTACTTC. Its translation: CASSRRQGTSVEQYF.

The chain uses TRBV20-1 and TRBJ1-4; no firm D call. Trimming pared 5 bases from V and 6 bases from J, leaving 4 bases between. The CDR3 has 10 residues. Germline V lookup: CDR1 DFQATT, CDR2 SNEGSKA (reference sequence). The CDR3 spells CSAPYEKLFF. CDR3 bases: TGCAGTGCTCCCTATGAAAAACTGTTTTTT.

The J gene is TRBJ2-7, the V gene TRBV7-2; no clear D gene. This CDR3 is 14 amino acids long. Between the trimmed V and J ends, which lost 2 bases and 3 bases, there was a span of 11 bases. Per germline, CDR1 SGHTA and CDR2 FQGNSA. The CDR3 region has the DNA TGTGCCAGCAGCTTATTGGCCCTAGGCTACGAGCAGTACTTC. This encodes CASSLLALGYEQYF. Complete variable domain (other parts from reference TRBV7-2 and TRBJ2-7): GAGVSQSPSNKVTEKGKDVELRCDPISGHTALYWYRQSLGQGLEFLIYFQGNSAPDKSGLPSDRFSAERTGGSVSTLTIQRTQQEDSAVYLCASSLLALGYEQYFGPGTRLTVT.

The genes are TRBV2 and TRBJ2-3; the D gene is possibly TRBD1 (5 bases). The CDR3 loop spans 15 amino acids. Trimming removed 6 bases at V and 2 bases at J, with 15 bases between. The germline V gene has CDR1 SNHLY and CDR2 FYNNEI. The CDR3 nucleotides are TGTGCCAGCAGCCGACTGGGGCAGCACACAGATACGCAGTATTTT. Amino acid sequence: CASSRLGQHTDTQYF.

The chain is built from TRBV15 and TRBJ2-3; TRBD2 aligns across 7 bases. V shed 7 bases and J 0 bases; nucleotides not matched to a gene: 7. The length of the CDR3 is 15 residues. Germline CDR1 reads LNHNV; CDR2 reads YYDKDF (reference sequence). Here the CDR3 DNA reads TGTGCCACCACCCGGTGGGGGGGAAGCACAGATACGCAGTATTTT. It yields the protein CATTRWGGSTDTQYF.

The V call is TRBV29-1, the J call TRBJ2-2, with a weak D call TRBD2 (5 bases). The V and J ends lost 4 bases and 3 bases respectively, with 15 bases between them. Germline CDR1 is SQVTM and CDR2 is ANQGSEA. This CDR3 spans 15 amino acids. The CDR3 coding sequence is TGCAGCGTTGGGAAACGAGGGTCGCACACCGGGGAGCTGTTTTTT. Its translation is CSVGKRGSHTGELFF.

DNA for the CDR3: TGTGCCAGCAGTTCACCTAGCGGGGAACCCTATGGGACCCAGTACTTC. As protein: CASSSPSGEPYGTQYF. The V and J genes are TRBV11-2 and TRBJ2-5; 9 bases align to TRBD2. This CDR3 region has 16 residues. V trimming: 6 bases; J trimming: 7 bases; junction bases outside the gene matches: 15. Germline lookup yields CDR1 SGHAT and CDR2 FQNNGV.

This sequence joins TRBV5-1 and TRBJ2-4; a weak D match, TRBD2 (5 bases). The J call may be faulty, since TRBJ2-7 better matches the DNA end. Germline V gives CDR1 SGHRS, CDR2 YFSETQ. CDR3 length: 15 residues. The CDR3, as DNA: TGCGCCAGCAGCTTGGACTCCAACCTCGAGGGCGAGCAGTACTTC. Translating it yields CASSLDSNLEGEQYF.

The rearrangement links TRBV11-1 to TRBJ2-1; 11 bases line up with TRBD2. V dropped 5 bases and J dropped 4; count of bases not matched to a gene: 10. Germline V gene sequence: CDR1 SGHAT, CDR2 FQDESV (reference sequence). The CDR3 consists of 17 residues. The CDR3 is CASSPPTSGRIYNEQFF. The CDR3, as DNA: TGTGCCAGCAGCCCCCCAACTAGCGGGAGAATTTACAATGAGCAGTTCTTC.

The V call is TRBV7-9, the J call TRBJ1-1, with D possibly TRBD1 on 5 matching bases. CDR1 and CDR2 (germline): SEHNR, FQNEAQ (reference sequence). Deletions cut 5 bases from V and 3 bases from J, with 16 bases between. The CDR3 extends over 15 amino acids. The CDR3 DNA is TGTGCCAGCAGCCCCCCCCGAGGAGGGGACACTGAAGCTTTCTTT. It encodes CASSPPRGGDTEAFF.

The chain has TRBV3-1 and TRBJ2-7; TRBD1 matches 8 bases. The V gene's germline CDR1 is LGHDT and CDR2 YNNKEL (reference sequence). V shed 1 base and J 6 bases; nucleotides not matched to a gene: 14. This CDR3 is built from 17 residues. The CDR3 loop is CASSQGSFQGASGEQYF. CDR3 sequence (DNA): TGTGCCAGCAGCCAAGGAAGTTTTCAGGGGGCATCTGGCGAGCAGTACTTC.

V gene TRBV11-1 combines with J gene TRBJ2-1; the match to TRBD1 covers 8 bases. This CDR3 spans 20 amino acids. J gave up 10 bases and V 5 bases, and 28 bases lay outside the gene matches. In germline, CDR1 is SGHAT, CDR2 FQDESV (reference sequence). This chain's CDR3 is CASSLTLGTGTARGFVEQFF. The CDR3 coding sequence is TGTGCCAGCAGCCTAACCTTAGGGACAGGCACCGCTAGGGGTTTTGTGGAGCAGTTCTTC.

This clonotype was observed a few times. The rearrangement links TRBV15 to TRBJ2-5; 7 nucleotides match TRBD1. CDR1 and CDR2 (germline): LNHNV, YYDKDF (reference sequence). V dropped 2 bases and J dropped 5; count of bases not matched to a gene: 8. The CDR3 extends over 15 amino acids. CDR3 loop: CATSRSKGALETQYF. In nucleotides, the CDR3 is TGTGCCACCAGCAGATCAAAGGGGGCGCTGGAGACCCAGTACTTC.

This clonotype was detected a few times. The chain uses TRBV24-1 and TRBJ1-2; 9 nucleotides align to TRBD1. The CDR3 has 16 residues. CDR1 KGHDR and CDR2 SFDVKD come from the germline V gene. V lost 4 bases to trimming and J lost 2 bases; unmatched junction nucleotides: 7. The CDR3 DNA follows: TGTGCCACCAGTGACCTAAGACAGGGGGGAAACTATGGCTACACCTTC. Its translation is CATSDLRQGGNYGYTF.